Listed below are T cell receptor beta chains from one sample, sequenced in a study of blood T cell repertoires in COVID-19. Assay: immunoSEQ multiplex PCR; the TCRdb copy retains only in-frame clones and omits some. Of fewer than 85,000 clones listed, 70% to 90% are singletons. Specimen: peripheral blood. Receptor source: a man aged 45-65 years with active COVID-19. Each CDR3 is given with its conserved first and last residue. Each record gives: J gene, D gene, V gene, clone size, CDR3 protein, CDR3 DNA. A D gene is named only where the DNA matches it firmly. Clone size is given for some rows only: seen once, a few or many times, or a class if the clone is expanded.

j_gene: TRBJ2-4; d_gene: TRBD1; v_gene: TRBV6-6; abundance: -; CDR3aa: CASRTGEVSYIQYF; CDR3nt: TGTGCCAGCAGGACAGGGGAGGTGTCGTACATTCAGTACTTC
j_gene: TRBJ2-1; d_gene: -; v_gene: TRBV11-2; abundance: -; CDR3aa: CASSPTSGSYNEQFF; CDR3nt: TGTGCCAGCAGCCCGACCTCAGGGTCCTACAATGAGCAGTTCTTC
j_gene: TRBJ1-2; d_gene: TRBD1; v_gene: TRBV4-3; abundance: -; CDR3aa: CASSQMTGGGGFGYTF; CDR3nt: TGCGCCAGCAGCCAAATGACAGGGGGAGGTGGGTTTGGCTACACCTTC
j_gene: TRBJ2-7; d_gene: -; v_gene: TRBV4-3; abundance: -; CDR3aa: CASSQDTGDYEQYF; CDR3nt: TGCGCCAGCAGCCAAGATACCGGGGACTACGAGCAGTACTTC
j_gene: TRBJ1-3; d_gene: -; v_gene: TRBV14; abundance: -; CDR3aa: CASSLLGGAGNTIYF; CDR3nt: TGTGCCAGCAGCCTCTTGGGCGGGGCCGGAAACACCATATATTTT
j_gene: TRBJ2-7; d_gene: TRBD2; v_gene: TRBV7-8; abundance: -; CDR3aa: CASSPGLAGGPRSYEQYF; CDR3nt: TGTGCCAGCAGCCCCGGACTAGCGGGAGGGCCCAGGTCCTACGAGCAGTACTTC
j_gene: TRBJ2-7; d_gene: TRBD2; v_gene: TRBV7-8; abundance: -; CDR3aa: CASSSSGSPFYEQYF; CDR3nt: TGTGCCAGTTCGTCTAGCGGGAGCCCCTTTTACGAGCAGTACTTC
j_gene: TRBJ2-3; d_gene: TRBD1; v_gene: TRBV6-5; abundance: -; CDR3aa: CASRNRGHSTDTQYF; CDR3nt: TGTGCCAGCAGGAACAGGGGGCACTCCACAGATACGCAGTATTTT
j_gene: TRBJ2-2; d_gene: -; v_gene: TRBV6-5; abundance: -; CDR3aa: CAGAGGAGELFF; CDR3nt: TGTGCCGGCGCTGGGGGCGCCGGGGAGCTGTTTTTT
j_gene: TRBJ2-4; d_gene: TRBD1; v_gene: TRBV7-3; abundance: -; CDR3aa: CASSPGQGNIQYF; CDR3nt: TGTGCCAGCAGCCCGGGACAGGGGAACATTCAGTACTTC
j_gene: TRBJ1-2; d_gene: -; v_gene: TRBV19; abundance: -; CDR3aa: CASSIRRTANYGYTF; CDR3nt: TGTGCCAGTAGTATAAGAAGGACAGCTAACTATGGCTACACCTTC
j_gene: TRBJ2-2; d_gene: TRBD1; v_gene: TRBV27; abundance: -; CDR3aa: CASSHQGQGATELFF; CDR3nt: TGTGCCAGCAGTCACCAGGGACAGGGGGCTACCGAGCTGTTTTTT
j_gene: TRBJ2-7; d_gene: TRBD2; v_gene: TRBV3-1/TRBV3-2; abundance: -; CDR3aa: CASSHTSGSYEQYF; CDR3nt: TGTGCCAGCAGCCATACTAGCGGCTCCTACGAGCAGTACTTC
j_gene: TRBJ1-4; d_gene: TRBD1; v_gene: TRBV7-2; abundance: -; CDR3aa: CASSNTGGASEKLFF; CDR3nt: TGTGCCAGCAGCAATACAGGGGGGGCCTCCGAAAAACTGTTTTTT
j_gene: TRBJ1-2; d_gene: -; v_gene: TRBV2; abundance: -; CDR3aa: CASMYGGNYGYTF; CDR3nt: TGTGCCAGCATGTATGGAGGGAACTATGGCTACACCTTC
j_gene: TRBJ2-7; d_gene: TRBD1; v_gene: TRBV2; abundance: -; CDR3aa: CASSQGQGEQYF; CDR3nt: TGTGCCAGCAGTCAAGGACAGGGGGAGCAGTACTTC
j_gene: TRBJ1-1; d_gene: -; v_gene: TRBV7-2; abundance: -; CDR3aa: CASSPRWGGAEAFF; CDR3nt: TGTGCCAGCAGCCCTAGGTGGGGGGGGGCTGAAGCTTTCTTT
j_gene: TRBJ1-5; d_gene: TRBD1; v_gene: TRBV19; abundance: -; CDR3aa: CASRTGGRYSNQPQHF; CDR3nt: TGTGCCAGTAGGACAGGGGGAAGATATAGCAATCAGCCCCAGCATTTT
j_gene: TRBJ2-1; d_gene: TRBD2; v_gene: TRBV7-3; abundance: -; CDR3aa: CASSFLAGGEQFF; CDR3nt: TGTGCCAGCAGCTTCCTAGCGGGAGGTGAGCAGTTCTTC
j_gene: TRBJ2-1; d_gene: TRBD2; v_gene: TRBV2; abundance: -; CDR3aa: CASSPYPLAGGSYNEQFF; CDR3nt: TGTGCCAGCAGTCCTTATCCACTAGCGGGAGGTTCCTACAATGAGCAGTTCTTC
j_gene: TRBJ2-7; d_gene: TRBD1; v_gene: TRBV28; abundance: -; CDR3aa: CASGTGAYEQYF; CDR3nt: TGTGCCAGCGGAACAGGGGCCTACGAGCAGTACTTC
j_gene: TRBJ2-7; d_gene: TRBD2; v_gene: TRBV28; abundance: -; CDR3aa: CASRRSGRSSYEQYF; CDR3nt: TGTGCCAGCAGACGGAGCGGGAGGAGCTCCTACGAGCAGTACTTC
j_gene: TRBJ1-2; d_gene: -; v_gene: TRBV29-1; abundance: -; CDR3aa: CSVRDIANYGYTF; CDR3nt: TGCAGCGTCCGGGACATAGCTAACTATGGCTACACCTTC
j_gene: TRBJ1-1; d_gene: -; v_gene: TRBV28; abundance: -; CDR3aa: CASGRLTGTHMNTEAFF; CDR3nt: TGTGCCAGCGGGCGATTAACAGGGACCCACATGAACACTGAAGCTTTCTTT
j_gene: TRBJ2-7; d_gene: TRBD2; v_gene: TRBV6-6; abundance: -; CDR3aa: CASSYLPSGRGEQYF; CDR3nt: TGTGCCAGCAGTTACCTGCCTAGCGGGCGGGGGGAGCAGTACTTC
j_gene: TRBJ2-3; d_gene: -; v_gene: TRBV7-8; abundance: -; CDR3aa: CASSFLRQDIVTQYF; CDR3nt: TGTGCCAGCAGCTTCCTCCGGCAAGACATAGTTACGCAGTATTTT
j_gene: TRBJ1-3; d_gene: TRBD1; v_gene: TRBV4-1; abundance: few; CDR3aa: CASSRQGQGDTIYF; CDR3nt: TGCGCCAGCAGCCGCCAGGGACAGGGAGACACCATATATTTT
j_gene: TRBJ2-2; d_gene: -; v_gene: TRBV4-1; abundance: -; CDR3aa: CASSLTRDRTVTGELFF; CDR3nt: TGCGCCAGCAGCCTGACAAGAGATCGGACAGTCACCGGGGAGCTGTTTTTT
j_gene: TRBJ2-7; d_gene: TRBD1; v_gene: TRBV11-3; abundance: -; CDR3aa: CASSPGQGKIYEQYF; CDR3nt: TGTGCCAGCAGCCCGGGACAGGGCAAAATCTACGAGCAGTACTTC
j_gene: TRBJ1-2; d_gene: -; v_gene: TRBV4-2; abundance: -; CDR3aa: CASSQATGEVLYGYTF; CDR3nt: TGTGCCAGCAGCCAAGCGACAGGTGAAGTCCTCTATGGCTACACCTTC
j_gene: TRBJ2-1; d_gene: -; v_gene: TRBV29-1; abundance: -; CDR3aa: CSVIQGYNEQFF; CDR3nt: TGCAGCGTGATCCAGGGTTACAATGAGCAGTTCTTC
j_gene: TRBJ1-4; d_gene: TRBD1; v_gene: TRBV19; abundance: few; CDR3aa: CASSTGTVKRLFF; CDR3nt: TGTGCCAGTAGTACCGGGACAGTAAAGAGACTGTTTTTT
j_gene: TRBJ1-2; d_gene: TRBD1; v_gene: TRBV9; abundance: -; CDR3aa: CASTPFGTEYYGYTF; CDR3nt: TGTGCCAGCACCCCTTTCGGGACAGAGTACTATGGCTACACCTTC
j_gene: TRBJ1-2; d_gene: -; v_gene: TRBV7-9; abundance: few; CDR3aa: CASSHRSYGYTF; CDR3nt: TGTGCCAGCAGCCACAGGTCCTATGGCTACACCTTC
j_gene: TRBJ2-4; d_gene: TRBD1; v_gene: TRBV11-2; abundance: -; CDR3aa: CASSLDPSDRGIQYF; CDR3nt: TGTGCCAGCAGCTTAGACCCTTCAGACAGGGGAATTCAGTACTTC
j_gene: TRBJ1-3; d_gene: -; v_gene: TRBV7-2; abundance: -; CDR3aa: CASSLSSGNTIYF; CDR3nt: TGTGCCAGCAGCTTATCTTCTGGAAACACCATATATTTT
j_gene: TRBJ1-2; d_gene: -; v_gene: TRBV18; abundance: -; CDR3aa: CASSPGGQPYPVYGYTF; CDR3nt: TGTGCCAGCTCACCAGGAGGCCAACCCTACCCAGTCTATGGCTACACCTTC
j_gene: TRBJ1-2; d_gene: -; v_gene: TRBV29-1; abundance: -; CDR3aa: CSVRESGYGYTF; CDR3nt: TGCAGCGTTAGGGAGAGTGGCTATGGCTACACCTTC
j_gene: TRBJ2-5; d_gene: -; v_gene: TRBV18; abundance: -; CDR3aa: CASSPPDRAQYF; CDR3nt: TGTGCCAGCTCACCACCGGACAGAGCCCAGTACTTC
j_gene: TRBJ2-3; d_gene: TRBD1; v_gene: TRBV15; abundance: -; CDR3aa: CATSRDPQGASTDTQYF; CDR3nt: TGTGCCACCAGCAGAGATCCCCAGGGGGCGAGCACAGATACGCAGTATTTT
j_gene: TRBJ2-7; d_gene: -; v_gene: TRBV18; abundance: -; CDR3aa: CASSPSSYEQYF; CDR3nt: TGTGCCAGCTCACCCTCCAGCTACGAGCAGTACTTC
j_gene: TRBJ2-5; d_gene: TRBD1; v_gene: TRBV7-7; abundance: -; CDR3aa: CASSHDRGETQYF; CDR3nt: TGTGCTAGCAGCCACGACAGGGGAGAGACCCAGTACTTC
j_gene: TRBJ1-6; d_gene: -; v_gene: TRBV3-1/TRBV3-2; abundance: -; CDR3aa: CASSQVGADSPLHF; CDR3nt: TGTGCCAGCAGCCAAGTGGGGGCTGATTCACCCCTCCACTTT